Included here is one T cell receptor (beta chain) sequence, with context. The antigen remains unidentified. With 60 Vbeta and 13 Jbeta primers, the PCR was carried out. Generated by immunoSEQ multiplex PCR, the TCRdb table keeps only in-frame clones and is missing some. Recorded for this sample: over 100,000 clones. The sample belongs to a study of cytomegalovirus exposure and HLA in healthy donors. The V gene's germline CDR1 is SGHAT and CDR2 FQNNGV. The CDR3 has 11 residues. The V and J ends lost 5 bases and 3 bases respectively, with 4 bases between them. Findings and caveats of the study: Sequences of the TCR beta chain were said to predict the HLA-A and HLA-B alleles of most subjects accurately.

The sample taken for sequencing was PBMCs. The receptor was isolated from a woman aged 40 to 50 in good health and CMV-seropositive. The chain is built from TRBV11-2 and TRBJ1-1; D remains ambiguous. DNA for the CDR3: TGTGCCAGCAGCCCCGACACTGAAGCTTTCTTT. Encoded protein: CASSPDTEAFF.